The next 26 T cell receptor beta chains were all read from a single sample in a study of T cell clones after liver transplantation. Here immunoSEQ multiplex PCR was the method, and the copy in TCRdb shows in-frame clones only, minus some. The table includes about 120,000 clones, approximately 90% detected once. Source: CD4+ T cells from blood, taken 12 months after liver transplant. The receptors stem from a human patient who received a liver transplant. Some T cells may have come from the graft donor.

The rearrangement uses TRBV6-5 and TRBJ2-7; 8 bases align to TRBD1. Germline V gene sequence: CDR1 MNHEY, CDR2 SVGAGI. This CDR3 spans 14 amino acids. V gave up 8 bases and J gave up 2 bases; unmatched junction bases: 8. The CDR3 sequence: CASRTDRETYEQYF. The CDR3 coding sequence is TGTGCCAGCCGAACGGACAGGGAGACCTACGAGCAGTACTTC.

This clone was observed a few times. The chain recombines TRBV5-8 with TRBJ1-4, with a weak D call TRBD1 (5 bases). The CDR3 extends over 14 amino acids. The V end was cut by 1 base, the J end by 4 bases, with 8 bases between. Germline lookup yields CDR1 SGHTS and CDR2 YDEGEE. The CDR3 is CASSLQGFNEKLFF. In DNA, the CDR3 is TGTGCCAGCAGCTTGCAGGGATTTAATGAAAAACTGTTTTTT.

The V call is TRBV25-1, the J call TRBJ1-2; 7 bases are a match to TRBD1. This CDR3 has 14 residues. J gave up 7 bases and V 5 bases, and 10 bases lay outside the gene matches. Germline CDR1 is MGHDK and CDR2 is SYGVNS. The CDR3 spells CASSPRARGFGYTF. CDR3 DNA sequence: TGTGCCAGCAGTCCCCGGGCCAGGGGGTTTGGCTACACCTTC.

The chain employs TRBV5-1 and TRBJ1-1; the match to TRBD1 covers 7 bases. This CDR3 has 15 residues. Trimming removed 4 bases from V and 0 bases from J; junction bases left unmatched: 6. Per germline, CDR1 SGHRS and CDR2 YFSETQ. The CDR3 protein is CASSTGTELNTEAFF. The CDR3 DNA reads as TGCGCCAGCAGCACGGGGACAGAATTGAACACTGAAGCTTTCTTT.

V gene TRBV6-1 combines with J gene TRBJ1-1; D unresolved. The CDR3 length is 13 residues. Trimming removed 7 bases from V and 1 base from J, with 10 bases in between. Germline CDR1 and CDR2: MNHNS and SASEGT. CDR3 residues: CASIGRWNTEAFF. The CDR3 DNA is TGTGCCAGCATTGGACGGTGGAACACTGAAGCTTTCTTT.

The chain has TRBV5-1 and TRBJ2-3; D could derive from TRBD1 or TRBD2 (5 bases each). Germline-derived CDR1 and CDR2 are SGHRS and YFSETQ. The CDR3 consists of 14 residues. Trimming left V 2 bases short and J 1 base short, with 8 bases between. For the CDR3, the DNA is TGCGCCAGCAGCTTCCGGGACGGCACAGATACGCAGTATTTT. Amino acid sequence: CASSFRDGTDTQYF.

This clone appeared a few times. The V gene is TRBV29-1, the J gene TRBJ1-5; a possible D gene is TRBD1 (6 bases). V lost 4 bases and J lost 2, with 15 bases in between. This CDR3 spans 15 amino acids. CDR1 and CDR2 (germline): SQVTM, ANQGSEA. CDR3: CSVVLGADRNQPQHF. The CDR3 region has the DNA TGCAGCGTTGTGTTGGGGGCTGATCGCAATCAGCCCCAGCATTTT.

This clone showed up just once. This chain uses TRBV19 with TRBJ2-1; TRBD2 aligns across 13 bases. The CDR3 spans 14 residues. Germline V gene data show CDR1 as LNHDA and CDR2 as SQIVND (reference sequence). Trimming at V came to 9 bases and at J to 7 bases, leaving 6 bases not matched to a gene. The CDR3 DNA is TGTGCCAGCCAGGGACTAGCGGGATATAATGAGCAGTTCTTC. Translated: CASQGLAGYNEQFF.

This clone was detected only once. As DNA, the CDR3 is TGTGCCAGCAGTTGGGGACAGGGTAGTTCCTACGAGCAGTACTTC. Translating gives CASSWGQGSSYEQYF. The chain has TRBV6-5 and TRBJ2-7; 9 nucleotides line up with TRBD1. Germline assignment: CDR1 MNHEY and CDR2 SVGAGI. V dropped 4 bases and J dropped 1; count of bases not matched to a gene: 5. CDR3 length: 15 amino acids.

The chain has TRBV11-2 and TRBJ1-1; the D gene is possibly TRBD1 (6 bases). Trimming took 5 bases from V and 11 from J, leaving 18 bases between them. CDR3 length: 13 residues. CDR1 SGHAT and CDR2 FQNNGV come from the germline V gene. DNA of the CDR3: TGTGCCAGCAGCCCTCTTGGCACAGGGAAGGCTTTCTTT. Protein: CASSPLGTGKAFF.

V is TRBV18 and J is TRBJ2-7; D ambiguous. Per the germline V gene, CDR1 is KGHSH and CDR2 is LQKENI. The CDR3 contains 12 residues. The germline V and J ends were trimmed by 2 bases and 2 bases, with 4 bases remaining between them. CDR3 nucleotide sequence: TGTGCCAGCTCACCAAGGCCCTACGAGCAGTACTTC. It yields the protein CASSPRPYEQYF.

The CDR3 sequence: CASSMGAQGYEQYF. Here the CDR3 DNA reads TGTGCCAGTAGTATGGGGGCCCAGGGCTACGAGCAGTACTTC. The chain recombines TRBV19 with TRBJ2-7; perhaps TRBD1 as D (6 bases). Germline lookup yields CDR1 LNHDA and CDR2 SQIVND (reference sequence). This CDR3 is built from 14 residues. The ends were cut back, 3 bases at V and 3 bases at J, with 12 bases in the middle.

The chain is built from TRBV7-2 and TRBJ2-5; D unresolved. V was clipped by 5 bases and J by 5 bases, with 18 bases between them. The CDR3 runs to 15 residues. CDR1 and CDR2 (germline): SGHTA, FQGNSA. The CDR3 coding sequence is TGTGCCAGCAGCCTAGGAGTAGCTGTCTCCGAGACCCAGTACTTC. Translating gives CASSLGVAVSETQYF.

J is TRBJ2-7 and V is TRBV10-3, with 8 bases fitting TRBD1. The germline gives CDR1 ENHRY, CDR2 SYGVKD. The ends lost 2 bases at V and 3 bases at J; junction bases unmatched: 3. The CDR3 is 14 residues long. CDR3 coding DNA: TGTGCCATCAGTGAGCCGGACAGGGTCTACGAGCAGTACTTC. This translates into CAISEPDRVYEQYF.

The chain links TRBV27 to TRBJ2-7, with 11 positions matching TRBD1. Germline V gene data show CDR1 as MNHEY and CDR2 as SMNVEV (reference sequence). Losses at the gene ends were 7 bases for V and 4 bases for J; bases not matched to a gene: 12. The CDR3 is made up of 16 amino acids. As DNA, the CDR3 is TGTGCCAGCAAAAGGGACGCAGGACAGGGGGCGTACGAGCAGTACTTC. Translating gives CASKRDAGQGAYEQYF.

This chain uses TRBV11-3 with TRBJ2-7; perhaps TRBD2 as D (5 bases). Deletions cut 2 bases from V and 2 bases from J, with 13 bases between. Germline V lookup: CDR1 SGHNT, CDR2 YENEEA. The CDR3 runs to 15 residues. CDR3 coding DNA: TGTGCCAGCAGCTTAATATCCGGGAAGGCCTACGAGCAGTACTTC. Protein: CASSLISGKAYEQYF.

CDR3 sequence reads: CASRPGTSGFSYNEQFF. The CDR3 coding sequence is TGTGCCAGCAGGCCGGGGACTAGCGGGTTCTCCTACAATGAGCAGTTCTTC. The chain uses TRBV2 and TRBJ2-1; 12 bases are shared with TRBD2. CDR1 SNHLY and CDR2 FYNNEI come from the germline V gene. Trimming cost V 6 bases and J 0 bases; bases outside gene matches: 6. This CDR3 spans 17 amino acids.

The V and J genes are TRBV7-6 and TRBJ2-1, with TRBD2 matching over 13 bases. J was trimmed by 11 bases and V by 5 bases; bases with no gene match: 12. Germline V gene data show CDR1 as SGHVS and CDR2 as FNYEAQ. CDR3 length equals 16 residues. The CDR3 DNA reads TGTGCCAGCAGCATTGGGACTAGCGGGAATACAATGAAGCAGTTCTTC. It yields the protein CASSIGTSGNTMKQFF.

A single count supports this clone. CDR3 coding DNA: TGTGCCAGCAGTGAAGGAGTCAGTCCCACAGATACGCAGTATTTT. Its protein product is CASSEGVSPTDTQYF. V and J are TRBV25-1 and TRBJ2-3; no clear D gene. The CDR3 has 15 amino acids. Germline V CDR1 and CDR2: MGHDK, SYGVNS. V was shortened by 2 bases and J by 2 bases, with 11 bases between the two germline ends.

The chain employs TRBV5-5 and TRBJ2-7, with 7 positions matching TRBD1. The CDR3 runs 16 residues. V gave up 0 bases and J gave up 7 bases; unmatched junction bases: 13. CDR1 and CDR2 (germline): SGHKS, YYEKEE (reference sequence). The CDR3 DNA follows: TGTGCCAGCAGCTTGGCCTGGCAGGGGGTTCCTCGGGAGCAGTACTTC. Translation gives CASSLAWQGVPREQYF.

The chain uses TRBV5-1 and TRBJ1-2; no definite D call. Looked up from germline, CDR1 is SGHRS and CDR2 is YFSETQ. V was trimmed by 2 bases and J by 4 bases, leaving 15 bases between them. The CDR3 totals 15 residues. The CDR3 DNA follows: TGCGCCAGCAGCTTTGGAGGAAGAGGTTCCTATGGCTACACCTTC. It encodes CASSFGGRGSYGYTF.

The V and J genes are TRBV5-1 and TRBJ2-7, with 8 positions matching TRBD2. This CDR3 is built from 17 residues. Trimming at V came to 1 base and at J to 0 bases, leaving 9 bases not matched to a gene. Germline lookup yields CDR1 SGHRS and CDR2 YFSETQ. Here the CDR3 DNA reads TGCGCCAGCAGCTTGCAAGCGGGAGATCCTTTCTCCTACGAGCAGTACTTC. It is translated as CASSLQAGDPFSYEQYF.

The rearrangement uses TRBV29-1 and TRBJ2-3, with D perhaps TRBD2 (7 bases). Germline V lookup: CDR1 SQVTM, CDR2 ANQGSEA. V was shortened by 5 bases and J by 4 bases, with 10 bases between the two germline ends. The CDR3 contains 12 residues. As DNA, the CDR3 is TGCAGCGTTAAAGGGGGGGCAGATACGCAGTATTTT. Translated, it gives CSVKGGADTQYF.

The rearrangement links TRBV9 to TRBJ2-1, with D tentatively TRBD1 (6 bases). Germline V CDR1 and CDR2: SGDLS, YYNGEE. The CDR3 totals 14 residues. Trimming removed 7 bases at V and 4 bases at J, with 15 bases between. CDR3 region: CASGAHGQYNEQFF. The CDR3 coding sequence is TGTGCCAGCGGTGCCCACGGACAGTACAATGAGCAGTTCTTC.

This clone was seen only once. V gene TRBV29-1 combines with J gene TRBJ2-7; the D gene is possibly TRBD2 (5 bases). The CDR3 covers 14 residues. Germline V CDR1 and CDR2: SQVTM, ANQGSEA. V was shortened by 2 bases and J by 9 bases, with 20 bases between the two germline ends. This CDR3 reads CSVEMDSNYEGQYF. The DNA for the CDR3 is TGCAGCGTTGAAATGGACTCGAACTACGAAGGGCAGTACTTC.

This clone was seen only once. The J gene is TRBJ1-5, the V gene TRBV2, with D perhaps TRBD1 (5 bases). This CDR3 comprises 15 residues. In germline, CDR1 is SNHLY, CDR2 FYNNEI. V lost 7 bases and J lost 0, with 13 bases in between. The CDR3 loop is CASTGRRGSNQPQHF. The CDR3 DNA is TGTGCCAGCACGGGGAGGAGGGGTAGCAATCAGCCCCAGCATTTT.